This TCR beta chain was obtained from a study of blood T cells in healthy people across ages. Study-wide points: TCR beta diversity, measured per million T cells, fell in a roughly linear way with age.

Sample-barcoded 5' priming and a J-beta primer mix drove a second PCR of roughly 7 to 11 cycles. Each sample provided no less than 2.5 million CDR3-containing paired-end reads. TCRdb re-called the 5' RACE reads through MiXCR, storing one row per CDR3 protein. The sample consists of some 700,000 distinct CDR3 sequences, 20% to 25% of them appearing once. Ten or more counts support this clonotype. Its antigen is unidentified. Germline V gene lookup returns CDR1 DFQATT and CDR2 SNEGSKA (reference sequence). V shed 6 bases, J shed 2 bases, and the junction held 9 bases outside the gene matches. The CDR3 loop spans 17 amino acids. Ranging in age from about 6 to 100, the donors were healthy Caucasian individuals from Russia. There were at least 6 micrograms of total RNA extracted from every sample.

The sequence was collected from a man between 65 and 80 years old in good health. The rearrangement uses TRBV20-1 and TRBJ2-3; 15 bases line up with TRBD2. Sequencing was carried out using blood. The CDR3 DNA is TGCAGTGCCCTGGGAGGGACTAGCGGGAGGATCACAGATACGCAGTATTTT. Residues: CSALGGTSGRITDTQYF.